This paragraph reports one TCR beta chain. The antigen is unknown. Terminally differentiated effector memory CD45RA+ cells were excluded from the naive CD8 cells, which were CD45RO-negative and positively selected for CCR7. The sample comes from a study of shared clonotypes between healthy human individuals. Notes on the study in general: Memory subsets generally showed lower estimated richness than naive subsets. Sampling used blood alone; tissue repertoires probably differ.

The CDR3 has 15 amino acids. Losses at the gene ends were 0 bases for V and 7 bases for J; bases not matched to a gene: 11. Germline V CDR1 and CDR2: GTSNPN, SVGIG (reference sequence). In the original analysis: Filtering differed because ImmunoSEQ produced junction-only sequences that carried no quality scores. The assay was immunoSEQ multiplex PCR, and TCRdb's table has in-frame clones only and misses some. For V, J and clone size, that table is used; D and trimming come from the DNA. The sample contains about 680,000 clones, about 90% of which appear only once. Sequenced material: naive CD8+ T cells sorted from blood. This chain links TRBV30 with TRBJ2-7, with 8 bases fitting TRBD2. The clonotype was recovered from a man aged 25 to 45 in good health. CDR3 sequence (DNA): TGTGCCTGGAGTGTACGCCCGGGAGGGCCGGGGGAGCAGTACTTC. Its protein is CAWSVRPGGPGEQYF.